The 7 T cell receptor beta chains below all came from one sample that was sequenced in a study of shared clonotypes between healthy human individuals. Sequencing used immunoSEQ multiplex PCR; TCRdb keeps in-frame clones, though not all of them. This sample has about 600,000 clones, with roughly 96% found just once. Positively selected for CCR7, the CD45RO-negative cells used as naive CD8 cells excluded terminally differentiated effector memory CD45RA+ cells. Material: naive CD8+ T cells sorted from blood. Every receptor here comes from a woman aged 25 to 39 in good health.

This clone was detected only once. This sequence joins TRBV6-5 and TRBJ2-3; 8 positions agree with TRBD2. The CDR3 spans 15 residues. Trimming cost V 0 bases and J 5 bases; bases outside gene matches: 4. Per the germline V gene, CDR1 is MNHEY and CDR2 is SVGAGI. CDR3 coding DNA: TGTGCCAGCAGTTACTCCGGGCTAGCGGGAGATACGCAGTATTTT. Its translation: CASSYSGLAGDTQYF.

The chain links TRBV9 to TRBJ2-7, with 11 bases that match TRBD2. V gave up 4 bases and J gave up 0 bases; unmatched junction bases: 6. The length of the CDR3 is 16 residues. The germline V gene has CDR1 SGDLS and CDR2 YYNGEE. The CDR3 nucleotides read TGTGCCAGCAGCCCCTCACTAGCGGGAGCCTCCTACGAGCAGTACTTC. Protein sequence: CASSPSLAGASYEQYF.

V gene TRBV15 combines with J gene TRBJ2-7; the D call may be TRBD1 or TRBD2 (5 bases each). V lost 5 bases, J lost 3 bases, and 23 bases lay in between. Germline V gene sequence: CDR1 LNHNV, CDR2 YYDKDF (reference sequence). The CDR3 has 17 amino acids. The CDR3 loop reads CATSASPYGTRDYEQYF. The CDR3 coding sequence is TGTGCCACCAGCGCAAGCCCTTACGGGACCCGGGACTACGAGCAGTACTTC.

This clone was observed once. The J gene is TRBJ2-7, the V gene TRBV2; 8 bases are shared with TRBD2. Germline CDR1 reads SNHLY; CDR2 reads FYNNEI. The length of the CDR3 is 16 residues. J lost 0 bases, V lost 6 bases, and 10 bases had no gene match. CDR3: CASSHSGGGSSYEQYF. The CDR3 nucleotides are TGTGCCAGCAGCCACTCTGGCGGGGGGAGCTCCTACGAGCAGTACTTC.

The rearrangement joins TRBV27 to TRBJ2-5, with 8 positions matching TRBD1. With the DNA end fitting TRBJ2-7 better, the J assignment may be wrong. Looked up from germline, CDR1 is MNHEY and CDR2 is SMNVEV (reference sequence). The CDR3 contains 17 residues. CDR3 sequence (DNA): TGTGCCAGCAGTTATGATCCTTTAGGGACAGGACCCTACGAGCAGTACTTC. The encoded protein is CASSYDPLGTGPYEQYF.

This sequence joins TRBV28 and TRBJ1-4; 7 bases fit TRBD1. The germline gives CDR1 MDHEN, CDR2 SYDVKM. With 5 bases clipped from V and 2 bases from J, the junction kept 17 bases outside the gene matches. CDR3 length: 19 residues. Here the CDR3 reads CASSRSLFRGRRTNEKLFF. CDR3 nucleotide sequence: TGTGCCAGCAGTCGAAGTTTGTTCAGGGGGAGGAGGACTAATGAAAAACTGTTTTTT.

The chain combines TRBV28 with TRBJ2-1; 9 bases line up with TRBD2. This CDR3 region has 16 residues. The J segment lost 8 bases and the V segment lost 5 bases, leaving 13 bases of the junction unmatched. The germline CDR1 and CDR2 sequences are MDHEN and SYDVKM. The CDR3 DNA is TGTGCCAGCAGTCCTCCCTTTCTAGCGGGAACCGATGAGCAGTTCTTC. Its translation: CASSPPFLAGTDEQFF.